This T cell receptor (beta chain) stems from a study of response to subunit inactivated influenza vaccine (dated by TCRdb to the late 2010s). About the study as a whole: Deep quantitative profiling of the T cell receptor repertoire was used in the study to follow responses to a trivalent subunit inactivated influenza vaccine. The paper's findings and limits, for the study overall: According to the authors, only a limited number of new T cells may be recruited by each seasonal influenza vaccination.

Points on this clonotype: Its binding antigen is unknown. No qualities accompany the bases; no much larger clone lies one base away.

Libraries were built with RT-PCR. The sequencer listed for this sample is Illumina HiSeq 2500. TCRdb itself trimmed the public reads at Q25 with fastp, ran MiXCR and retained productive beta chains. One record per CDR3 amino acid sequence lists the most common genes and DNA. The sample yields under 200,000 distinct CDR3 sequences; over 9.5% were counted once. About 29% of the sample is in the top ten clones. Taken from cysteine to phenylalanine, the CDR3 has 15 residues. Of the read, only the CDR3 DNA is kept; its 45 bases are in frame from base 1. Clipping removes 3 bases from V and 7 bases from J, with 12 as the unmatched junction base count. Taken from the germline V gene, the CDR1 and CDR2 loops are SQVTM and ANQGSEA. These same data were also listed under a study on T cells expressing NK-cell markers. In that second paper, the authors write: TCR beta cDNA libraries were prepared using 5'RACE template switching, which introduced a universal primer site and unique molecular identifiers. In sorted CD3+CD56+NKG2C+, CD3+CD56+NKG2C- and CD3+CD56-NKG2C+ T-cell subsets from 8 or 9 donors, TCR beta-chain repertoires were profiled. Of the eight sequenced donors, seven were found to be HCMV-seropositive and one was found to be HCMV-seronegative. In several experiments an anti-gammadeltaTCR antibody was added to restrict sorting to alphabetaTCR-expressing T cells. For six donors, the dominant CD3+CD56+NKG2C+ clonotypes were among the top 10 CD8+ clonotypes and accounted for roughly 1.0-8% of CD8+ T cells. Those dominant clonotypes were again the most abundant among CD3+CD56-NKG2C+ cells in a few donors, at about 25-60.1%. It remained unclear whether the expanded NKG2C-expressing T cell clones were specific for HCMV antigens. The study sequenced eight donors, all healthy volunteers chosen at random: three men and five women. HCMV-specific IgG was detected in serum with a commercial ELISA kit to determine HCMV serostatus. Ficoll density gradient centrifugation was used to isolate peripheral blood mononuclear cells from blood. Magnetic immunoseparation with Miltenyi isolation kits was used to isolate CD4+ and CD8+ T cells from PBMC. Synthesis of cDNA was primed from the TCR beta constant segment and was followed by two consecutive PCR amplification steps. Sequencing of the libraries produced 2 x 150 bp reads on Illumina HiSeq 2000/2500, MiSeq or NextSeq. Reads were demultiplexed and grouped by UMI with MIGEC, and clonotypes were assembled and quantified with MiTCR. Only TCR cDNA sequences supported by at least two reads were kept to exclude erroneous sequences. The tcR package was used for downstream repertoire analysis, with clonotypes matched between fractions based on CDR3 nucleotide sequence plus V segment. VDJmatch was used to annotate antigen specificity against VDJdb, with one amino acid substitution allowed in CDR3.

The chain is encoded by TRBV29-1 joined to TRBJ1-2; a stretch of 9 junction bases matches TRBD1. This TCR came from a man aged 45-65 years who received an inactivated influenza vaccine. Donor details come from another sample of the same person, matched by shared clones. The sequences come from CD8+ T cells sorted from PBMCs, collected approximately 12 days after vaccination. The CDR3 region reads CSVEIPGQGSGGYTF. The sequenced DNA: TGCAGCGTTGAGATCCCGGGACAGGGATCCGGTGGCTACACCTTC. With the rest looked up from the reference TRBV29-1 and TRBJ1-2 genes rather than sequenced, the full variable domain is SAVISQKPSRDICQRGTSLTIQCQVDSQVTMMFWYRQQPGQSLTLIATANQGSEATYESGFVIDKFPISRPNLTFSTLTVSNMSPEDSSIYLCSVEIPGQGSGGYTFGSGTRLTVV.